This T cell receptor (beta chain) was obtained from a study of blood T cell repertoires in COVID-19. Across the study: Sources were T cells, B-cell-depleted T cells, or PBMCs; the material itself was cDNA or gDNA.

V dropped 3 bases and J dropped 6; count of bases not matched to a gene: 11. Germline values: CDR1 SEHNR, CDR2 FQNEAQ (reference sequence). The CDR3 has 16 residues. TCRdb keeps only in-frame clones here, not all; method: immunoSEQ multiplex PCR. The table lists under 85,000 clones, more than 70% of them singletons. This sequence joins TRBV7-9 and TRBJ1-1, with TRBD1 matching over 9 bases. The TCR originated in a man aged 55-75 years with active or convalescent COVID-19. The sequenced sample was peripheral blood. CDR3 residues: CASSFLSGQGSAEAFF. As DNA, the CDR3 is TGTGCCAGCAGCTTTCTATCGGGACAGGGTTCGGCTGAAGCTTTCTTT. The full variable domain, its missing parts supplied by reference TRBV7-9 and TRBJ1-1, is DTGVSQNPRHKITKRGQNVTFRCDPISEHNRLYWYRQTLGQGPEFLTYFQNEAQLEKSRLLSDRFSAERPKGSFSTLEIQRTEQGDSAMYLCASSFLSGQGSAEAFFGQGTRLTVV.